The 7 T cell receptor beta chains listed next were all sequenced from one sample in a study of control samples from healthy donors and cancer patients. Libraries were prepared by immunoSEQ multiplex PCR; TCRdb keeps only in-frame clonotypes and omits some of them. The table includes 130,000 to 150,000 clones, about nine tenths detected once. The sample consisted of blood. These receptors all stem from a man aged 25 to 40 in good health.

This chain connects TRBV3-1 (or the pseudogene TRBV3-2) to TRBJ1-6, with D hard to call. V was clipped by 1 base and J by 9 bases, with 13 bases between them. The CDR3 has 15 amino acids. Germline V gene sequence: CDR1 LGHDT, CDR2 YNNKEL (reference sequence). CDR3 nucleotide sequence: TGTGCCAGCAGCCAAGGGGTACAGACTCCTTCACCCCTCCACTTT. It specifies CASSQGVQTPSPLHF.

This clone was seen more than once but under ten times. This rearrangement joins TRBV19 to TRBJ2-1; D may be TRBD2 (6 bases). The V gene lost 1 base and the J gene lost 7 bases, with 14 bases spanning the gap. Looked up from germline, CDR1 is LNHDA and CDR2 is SQIVND (reference sequence). The CDR3 sequence is 15 residues long. In nucleotides, the CDR3 is TGTGCCAGTAGTATAGGAGGTCTAGCGAGGAATGAGCAGTTCTTC. Amino acids: CASSIGGLARNEQFF.

CDR3 region: CASTRAGEGPVGEQFF. DNA for the CDR3: TGTGCCAGCACCCGAGCGGGAGAGGGGCCCGTGGGTGAGCAGTTCTTC. The chain couples TRBV6-6 to TRBJ2-1; 8 positions agree with TRBD2. The CDR3 consists of 16 residues. The V segment lost 7 bases and the J segment 9 bases; nucleotides outside the gene matches: 17. Germline CDR1 reads MNHNY; CDR2 reads SVGAGI (reference sequence).

The chain links TRBV3-1 (or the pseudogene TRBV3-2) to TRBJ2-3, with 8 bases fitting TRBD2. The V gene end was trimmed by 0 bases and the J gene end by 5 bases; junction bases not matched to a gene: 10. This CDR3 has 17 residues. The V gene's germline CDR1 is LGHDT and CDR2 YNNKEL (reference sequence). CDR3 loop: CASSQDPTSAWEDTQYF. CDR3 bases: TGTGCCAGCAGCCAAGACCCGACTAGCGCATGGGAAGATACGCAGTATTTT.

The gene calls are TRBV5-6 and TRBJ1-3, with TRBD1 as a possible D gene (5 bases). Germline CDR1 is SGHDT and CDR2 is YYEEEE. V lost 1 base to trimming and J lost 3 bases, with 14 bases between them. The CDR3 runs to 16 residues. CDR3 in DNA: TGTGCCAGCAGCTTGTCGGCAGGGAAACGTGGAAACACCATATATTTT. It specifies CASSLSAGKRGNTIYF.

This clone was observed once. The chain is built from TRBV30 and TRBJ1-5; 7 nucleotides align to TRBD1. The germline V gene has CDR1 GTSNPN and CDR2 SVGIG (reference sequence). After removal of 0 bases from V and 3 bases from J, the junction contained 8 bases not matched to a gene. CDR3 length: 16 amino acids. DNA for the CDR3: TGTGCCTGGAGTGTTTTTTGGGACAGAGACAATCAGCCCCAGCATTTT. Translated, it gives CAWSVFWDRDNQPQHF.

The rearrangement joins TRBV19 to TRBJ2-1; TRBD2 agrees at 9 bases. The V gene's germline CDR1 is LNHDA and CDR2 SQIVND (reference sequence). The CDR3 has 16 residues. Trimming at V came to 2 bases and at J to 1 base, leaving 3 bases not matched to a gene. The CDR3 here is CASSIIAGVSYNEQFF. DNA of the CDR3: TGTGCCAGTAGTATAATAGCGGGAGTTTCCTACAATGAGCAGTTCTTC.